This T cell receptor (beta chain) is from a study of CD8 T cells in ankylosing spondylitis. General study findings and limits: CD8+ cells made up the disease-linked clones, which were relatively rare in peripheral blood. A motif of 7 to 9 highly homologous TCR beta variants was seen as apparently characteristic of ankylosing spondylitis blood.

The TCR beta libraries were generated through quantitative 5'-RACE incorporating molecular barcodes. Each CDR3 protein gets one entry after TCRdb re-called the 5' RACE reads with MiXCR. The table lists 500,000 to 650,000 distinct CDR3 sequences, under 5.5% of them singletons, with roughly 3.2% in the top ten. Ten or more counts support this clonotype. Its target is not known. CDR3 length: 15 residues. CDR1 is DFQATT and CDR2 is SNEGSKA in the germline V gene (reference sequence). The sample was blood, either unsorted or a sorted T cell fraction (not recorded which). The TCR originated in a male donor with ankylosing spondylitis. V gene TRBV20-1 combines with J gene TRBJ2-1, with TRBD2 matching 10 bases. The CDR3 protein is CSLDGEASGSRSQFF. CDR3 bases: TGCAGCTTGGATGGGGAAGCTAGCGGGAGTAGATCCCAGTTCTTC.